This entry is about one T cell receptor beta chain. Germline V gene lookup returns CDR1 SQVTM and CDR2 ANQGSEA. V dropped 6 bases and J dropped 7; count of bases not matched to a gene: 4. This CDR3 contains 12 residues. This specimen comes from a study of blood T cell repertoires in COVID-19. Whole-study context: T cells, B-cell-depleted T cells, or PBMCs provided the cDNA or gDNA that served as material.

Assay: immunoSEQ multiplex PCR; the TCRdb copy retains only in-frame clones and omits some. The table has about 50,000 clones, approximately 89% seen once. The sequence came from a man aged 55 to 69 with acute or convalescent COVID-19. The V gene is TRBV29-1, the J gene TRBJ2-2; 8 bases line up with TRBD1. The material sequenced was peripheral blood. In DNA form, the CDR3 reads TGCAGCGTAGGACAGGGTGGCGGGGAGCTGTTTTTT. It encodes CSVGQGGGELFF.